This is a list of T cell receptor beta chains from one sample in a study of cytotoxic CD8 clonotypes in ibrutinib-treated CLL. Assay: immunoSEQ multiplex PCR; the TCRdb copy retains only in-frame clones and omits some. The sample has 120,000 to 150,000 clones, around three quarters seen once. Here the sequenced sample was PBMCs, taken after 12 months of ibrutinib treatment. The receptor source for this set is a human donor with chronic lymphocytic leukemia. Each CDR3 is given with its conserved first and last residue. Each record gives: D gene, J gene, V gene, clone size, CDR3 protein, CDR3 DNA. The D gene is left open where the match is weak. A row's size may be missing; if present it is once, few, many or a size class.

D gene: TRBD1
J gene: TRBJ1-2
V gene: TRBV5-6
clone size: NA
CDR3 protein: CASSLNRGRVYGYTF
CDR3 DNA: TGTGCCAGCAGCCTAAACAGGGGGCGCGTTTATGGCTACACCTTC

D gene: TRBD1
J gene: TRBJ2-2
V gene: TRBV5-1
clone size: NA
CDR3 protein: CASSLVAGGRELFF
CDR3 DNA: TGCGCCAGCAGCTTGGTGGCAGGGGGTCGGGAGCTGTTTTTT

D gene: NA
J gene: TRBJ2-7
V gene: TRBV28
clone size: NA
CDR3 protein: CASSSRLEQYF
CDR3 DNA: TGTGCCAGCAGTTCCAGACTTGAGCAGTACTTC

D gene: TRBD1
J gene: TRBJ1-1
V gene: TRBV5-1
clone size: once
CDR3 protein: CASSPNRTGNTEAFF
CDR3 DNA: TGCGCCAGCAGCCCGAATCGGACAGGCAATACTGAAGCTTTCTTT

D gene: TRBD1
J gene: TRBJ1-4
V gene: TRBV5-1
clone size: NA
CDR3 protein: CASSSTGQTNEKLFF
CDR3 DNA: TGCGCCAGCAGCTCGACGGGACAGACTAATGAAAAACTGTTTTTT

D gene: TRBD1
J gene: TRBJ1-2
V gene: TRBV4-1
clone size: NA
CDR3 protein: CASSLGQGVYTF
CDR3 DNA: TGCGCCAGCAGCCTGGGACAGGGTGTCTACACCTTC

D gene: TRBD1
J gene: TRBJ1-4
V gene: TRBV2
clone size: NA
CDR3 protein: CASRWTGYEKLFF
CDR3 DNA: TGTGCCAGCAGGTGGACAGGCTATGAAAAACTGTTTTTT

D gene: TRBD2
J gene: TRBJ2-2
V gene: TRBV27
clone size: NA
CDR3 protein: CATQWGGTGELFF
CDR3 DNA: TGTGCAACTCAGTGGGGGGGTACCGGGGAGCTGTTTTTT

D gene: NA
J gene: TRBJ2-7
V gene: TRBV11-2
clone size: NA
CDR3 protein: CASSLVVGYPGYPYEQYF
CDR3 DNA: TGTGCCAGCAGCTTAGTGGTCGGATACCCGGGCTATCCCTACGAGCAGTACTTC

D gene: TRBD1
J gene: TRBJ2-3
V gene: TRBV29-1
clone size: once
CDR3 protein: CSVEGRGQGRTDTQYF
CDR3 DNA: TGCAGCGTTGAAGGTCGGGGACAGGGCCGCACAGATACGCAGTATTTT

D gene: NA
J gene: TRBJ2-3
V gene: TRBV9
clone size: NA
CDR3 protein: CASSPRDPTDTQYF
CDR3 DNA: TGTGCCAGCAGCCCCCGGGACCCCACAGATACGCAGTATTTT

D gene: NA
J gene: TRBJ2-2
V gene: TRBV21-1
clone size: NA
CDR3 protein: CASSKRTGVWTGELFF
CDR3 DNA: TGTGCCAGCAGCAAAAGGACAGGGGTATGGACCGGGGAGCTGTTTTTT

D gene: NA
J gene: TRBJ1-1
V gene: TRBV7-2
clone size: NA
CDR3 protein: CASSGYGGEAFF
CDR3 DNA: TGTGCCAGCAGTGGGTATGGCGGTGAAGCTTTCTTT

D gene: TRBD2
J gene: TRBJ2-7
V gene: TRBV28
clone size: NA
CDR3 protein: CASSPRVLAGVYEQYF
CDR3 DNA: TGTGCCAGCAGTCCGAGAGTACTAGCGGGAGTCTACGAGCAGTACTTC

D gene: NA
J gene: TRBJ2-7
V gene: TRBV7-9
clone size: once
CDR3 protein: CASSPGHSSLPSYEQYF
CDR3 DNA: TGTGCCAGCAGCCCGGGACATTCTTCTCTCCCCTCCTACGAGCAGTACTTC

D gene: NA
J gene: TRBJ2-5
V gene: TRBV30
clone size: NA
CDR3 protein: CAWIAGTLHPGGTQYF
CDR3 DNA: TGTGCCTGGATCGCCGGGACACTTCACCCCGGGGGGACCCAGTACTTC

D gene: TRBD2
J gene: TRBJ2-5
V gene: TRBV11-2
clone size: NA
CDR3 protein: CASTLGLAGGRETQYF
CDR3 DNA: TGTGCCAGCACCCTGGGACTAGCGGGAGGACGAGAGACCCAGTACTTC

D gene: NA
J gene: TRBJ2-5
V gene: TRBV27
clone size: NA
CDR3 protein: CASSLGRVVKETQYF
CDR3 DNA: TGTGCCAGCAGTTTAGGCAGGGTGGTGAAAGAGACCCAGTACTTC

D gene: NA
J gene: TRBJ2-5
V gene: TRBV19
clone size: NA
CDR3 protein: CASSIGGRETQYF
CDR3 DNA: TGTGCCAGTAGTATCGGGGGAAGGGAGACCCAGTACTTC

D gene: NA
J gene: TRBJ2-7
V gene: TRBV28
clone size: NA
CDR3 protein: CASSLWLGAWYEQYF
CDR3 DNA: TGTGCCAGCAGTTTGTGGTTAGGGGCCTGGTACGAGCAGTACTTC

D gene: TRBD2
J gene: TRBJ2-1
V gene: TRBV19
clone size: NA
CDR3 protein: CASSTQLAQSYNEQFF
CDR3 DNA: TGTGCCAGTAGTACCCAACTAGCGCAATCCTACAATGAGCAGTTCTTC

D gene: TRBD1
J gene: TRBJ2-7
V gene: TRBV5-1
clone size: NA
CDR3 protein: CASSRRLGGQGSEQYF
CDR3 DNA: TGCGCCAGCAGCCGACGACTGGGGGGACAGGGAAGCGAGCAGTACTTC

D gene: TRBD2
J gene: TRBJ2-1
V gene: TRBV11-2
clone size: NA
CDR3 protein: CASRRSGGGPHNEQFF
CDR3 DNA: TGTGCCAGCAGACGGTCGGGGGGGGGCCCCCACAATGAGCAGTTCTTC

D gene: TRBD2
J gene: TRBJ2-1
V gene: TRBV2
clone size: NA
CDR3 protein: CASSGTAGLDHNEQFF
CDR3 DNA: TGTGCCAGCAGTGGTACCGCCGGACTAGATCACAATGAGCAGTTCTTC

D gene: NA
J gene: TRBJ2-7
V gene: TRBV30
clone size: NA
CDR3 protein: CAWSPGQPSAGYEQYF
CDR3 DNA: TGTGCCTGGAGTCCGGGGCAGCCTAGCGCAGGCTACGAGCAGTACTTC

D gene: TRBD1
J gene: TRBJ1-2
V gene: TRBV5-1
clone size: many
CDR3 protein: CASSLGQGAGYTF
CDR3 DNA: TGCGCCAGCAGCCTAGGACAGGGGGCCGGCTACACCTTC

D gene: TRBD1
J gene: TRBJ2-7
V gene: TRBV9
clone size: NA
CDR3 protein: CASSGEDRPPYEQYF
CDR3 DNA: TGTGCCAGCAGCGGAGAGGACAGGCCTCCCTACGAGCAGTACTTC

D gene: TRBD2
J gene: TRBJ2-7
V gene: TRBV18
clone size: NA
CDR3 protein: CASSPPGVAGVDEQYF
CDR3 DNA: TGTGCCAGCTCACCCCCAGGTGTAGCGGGAGTAGACGAGCAGTACTTC

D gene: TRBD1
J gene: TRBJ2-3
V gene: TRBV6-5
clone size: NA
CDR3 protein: CASRTGGFTDTQYF
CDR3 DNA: TGTGCCAGCAGAACAGGGGGCTTCACAGATACGCAGTATTTT

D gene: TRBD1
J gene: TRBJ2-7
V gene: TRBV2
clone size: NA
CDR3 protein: CARRNGTATYEQYF
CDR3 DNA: TGTGCCAGGCGTAACGGGACAGCCACCTACGAGCAGTACTTC

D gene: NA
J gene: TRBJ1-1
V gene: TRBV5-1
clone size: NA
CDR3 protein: CASSLGEGTVNTEAFF
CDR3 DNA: TGCGCCAGCAGCTTGGGAGAGGGCACGGTGAACACTGAAGCTTTCTTT

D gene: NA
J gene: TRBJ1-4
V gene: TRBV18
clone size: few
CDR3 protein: CASSPRSPTNEKLFF
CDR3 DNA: TGTGCCAGCTCACCACGATCGCCAACTAATGAAAAACTGTTTTTT